The clone carrying this T cell receptor (beta chain) came up a few times. The data were obtained in a study of PD-L1 blockade in urothelial cancer. Looking at the study overall: Administration of atezolizumab to patients began in the mid-2010s, at 1,200 mg intravenously every 3 weeks. Per blood sample, T cells had a median of roughly 150,000.

Losses at the gene ends were 5 bases for V and 9 bases for J; bases not matched to a gene: 10. Germline CDR1 SGHAT, CDR2 FQNNGV. This CDR3 region has 16 residues. Spike-ins of synthetic TCR analog templates went into each PCR. The data were produced by immunoSEQ multiplex PCR, yet TCRdb's version contains in-frame clones alone and is incomplete. The sample has about 42,000 clones, about 80% seen once; the top ten hold approximately 2.9%. This TCR was sampled from a man in his 70s with urothelial cancer. The sample here was PBMCs, taken around atezolizumab (anti-PD-L1) treatment. V gene TRBV11-2 combines with J gene TRBJ2-1, with 13 bases aligning to TRBD2. CDR3: CASSDPGLAGVAEQFF. Here the CDR3 DNA reads TGTGCCAGCAGCGATCCTGGACTAGCGGGAGTGGCTGAGCAGTTCTTC.